This T cell receptor (beta chain) was obtained from a study of CD8+ T cells in alopecia areata. Study-level findings and limits: Clonality in lesional scalp, especially alopecia totalis/universalis, exceeded that of normal scalp.

CD4+ and CD8+ T cells were sorted from PBMCs. The ends lost 2 bases at V and 3 bases at J; junction bases unmatched: 7. CDR3 length equals 17 residues. Germline CDR1 is MNHNS and CDR2 is SASEGT. As for this clone: Its matching antigen is unknown.

As the sequencing template, cDNA was produced by extracting RNA and reverse transcribing it. The data were produced by immunoSEQ multiplex PCR, yet TCRdb's version contains in-frame clones alone and is incomplete. The table shows approximately 180,000 clones, with less than 75% occurring only once. The clonotype was recovered from a human donor with alopecia areata. The chain links TRBV6-1 to TRBJ1-5; 10 nucleotides line up with TRBD1. The starting material was CD8+ T cells sorted from blood, obtained at week 0. The CDR3 here is CASSEPKDRGSNQPQHF. The CDR3 nucleotides read TGTGCCAGCAGTGAACCGAAGGACAGGGGGTCCAATCAGCCCCAGCATTTT.